Shown below are 9 T cell receptor beta chains from a single sample sequenced in a study of cytotoxic CD8 clonotypes in ibrutinib-treated CLL. Clones were sequenced by immunoSEQ multiplex PCR, and TCRdb holds only the in-frame ones, with some missing. The sample includes under 200,000 clones, 70% to 85% of them seen just once. The material sequenced was PBMCs, taken after 12 months of ibrutinib treatment. The receptors come from a human donor with chronic lymphocytic leukemia.

This chain joins TRBV5-1 and TRBJ2-7; D possibly matches TRBD1 or TRBD2 (5 bases each). Trimming left V 3 bases short and J 0 bases short, with 10 bases between. There are 14 residues in the CDR3. From germline, CDR1 is SGHRS and CDR2 YFSETQ. CDR3 sequence reads: CASSSGTDSYEQYF. For the CDR3, the DNA is TGCGCCAGCAGCTCCGGGACGGACTCCTACGAGCAGTACTTC.

The chain couples TRBV6-5 to TRBJ1-2; perhaps TRBD1 as D (5 bases). V lost 4 bases and J lost 7, with 10 bases in between. This CDR3 has 12 amino acids. The germline V gene has CDR1 MNHEY and CDR2 SVGAGI. The CDR3 is CASSSGQGGYTF. The CDR3 nucleotides read TGTGCCAGCAGTTCGGGGCAGGGTGGCTACACCTTC.

The V and J genes are TRBV27 and TRBJ1-5; 9 positions match TRBD1. The V segment lost 6 bases and the J segment 3 bases; nucleotides outside the gene matches: 3. The germline CDR1 and CDR2 sequences are MNHEY and SMNVEV (reference sequence). CDR3 length: 14 amino acids. The chain's CDR3 is CASRQGAPNQPQHF. Here the CDR3 DNA reads TGTGCCAGCAGACAGGGGGCCCCCAATCAGCCCCAGCATTTT.

The rearrangement links TRBV19 to TRBJ1-5, with D unclear. Per germline, CDR1 LNHDA and CDR2 SQIVND (reference sequence). This CDR3 comprises 14 residues. V was trimmed by 5 bases and J by 6 bases, leaving 14 bases between them. The CDR3 protein is CASSVVNLIQPQHF. CDR3 sequence (DNA): TGTGCCAGTAGTGTAGTGAACCTTATTCAGCCCCAGCATTTT.

The genes are TRBV7-9 and TRBJ1-4; 7 bases line up with TRBD1. The CDR3 runs to 13 residues. The junction had 7 bases not matched to a gene; V was cut back by 4 bases and J by 11 bases. Germline loops: CDR1 SEHNR, CDR2 FQNEAQ (reference sequence). The CDR3 bases are TGTGCCAGCAGCTATGACACAGGGGTGAAACTGTTTTTT. This codes for CASSYDTGVKLFF.

The rearrangement joins TRBV11-2 to TRBJ2-3, with D possibly being TRBD1 (6 bases). This CDR3 has 13 amino acids. Trimming took off 1 base at V and 11 bases at J, with 13 bases between the two ends. Germline values: CDR1 SGHAT, CDR2 FQNNGV. DNA for the CDR3: TGTGCCAGCAGCTTAGGGGACAACCTGGGGCAGTATTTT. Its protein product is CASSLGDNLGQYF.

The V and J genes are TRBV7-9 and TRBJ1-2; D gene ambiguous. Trimming took 1 base from V and 5 from J, leaving 17 bases between them. From germline, CDR1 is SEHNR and CDR2 FQNEAQ (reference sequence). This CDR3 is 16 amino acids long. The CDR3 DNA reads as TGTGCCAGCAGCTTAGTGGAAGGGATTGCGAGGTATGGCTACACCTTC. Protein product: CASSLVEGIARYGYTF.

The chain uses TRBV6-6 and TRBJ2-1; D unresolved. From germline, CDR1 is MNHNY and CDR2 SVGAGI (reference sequence). V dropped 5 bases and J dropped 6 bases, with 8 bases sitting between them. The length of the CDR3 is 12 residues. As DNA, the CDR3 is TGTGCCAGCAGTGGGTTGGGCAATGAGCAGTTCTTC. Its protein is CASSGLGNEQFF.

The chain uses TRBV9 and TRBJ2-2; D is perhaps TRBD1 or TRBD2 (5 bases each). Trimming removed 0 bases from V and 5 bases from J, with 11 bases in between. The V gene's germline CDR1 is SGDLS and CDR2 YYNGEE. The CDR3 extends over 15 amino acids. In DNA form, the CDR3 reads TGTGCCAGCAGCGTAGCGGGGCTATTGACCGGGGAGCTGTTTTTT. As protein: CASSVAGLLTGELFF.